This entry features one TCR beta chain sequence. The record originates from a study of shared clonotypes between healthy human individuals. The CDR3 sequence is 13 residues long. Germline CDR1 SGHTA, CDR2 FQGTGA. V was pared by 5 bases and J by 10 bases, with 9 bases of the junction left unmatched. Sequencing used immunoSEQ multiplex PCR; TCRdb keeps in-frame clones, though not all of them. The table has millions of clones, roughly 94% seen once; the top ten hold 0.13%. J is TRBJ1-1 and V is TRBV7-3; 8 nucleotides match TRBD1. Sample: naive CD4+ T cells sorted from blood. Described subset: CD45RA+ positively selected. This TCR was sampled from a man younger than 35 in good health. The CDR3 reads CASSAGGASGAFF. CDR3 sequence (DNA): TGTGCCAGCAGCGCAGGGGGCGCCTCGGGAGCTTTCTTT.